These 6 T cell receptor beta chains were sequenced from one sample in a study of vaccination and CD4 T cells after COVID-19. Their specific antigens are unknown. Cultured CD4+ T-cell DNA underwent Oncomine TCR Beta short-read sequencing. TCRdb independently ran MiXCR on the PCR reads; one entry per CDR3 protein. The sample records some 3,900 distinct CDR3 sequences, around 19% being singletons. Treatment here: roughly 10-day PBMC culture with coronavirus spike peptide pools or control peptides (ViraFEST assay). Sequenced: CD4+ T cells from blood, cultured in vitro. The receptors were gathered from a human donor who had recovered from COVID-19.

This chain uses TRBV10-3 with TRBJ2-7; D remains ambiguous. The V gene lost 3 bases and the J gene lost 5 bases, with 8 bases spanning the gap. Germline assignment: CDR1 ENHRY and CDR2 SYGVKD. The CDR3 length is 12 residues. This CDR3 is CAISDISDEQYF. The CDR3, as DNA: TGTGCCATCAGTGACATCAGTGACGAGCAGTACTTC.

This chain links TRBV9 with TRBJ1-6, with D perhaps matching TRBD1 (5 bases). The CDR3 runs 15 residues. From germline, CDR1 is SGDLS and CDR2 YYNGEE. V was clipped by 4 bases and J by 5 bases, with 13 bases between them. The CDR3 region is CASSPRVGDNSPLHF. The CDR3 DNA follows: TGTGCCAGCAGCCCCCGGGTAGGGGATAATTCACCCCTCCACTTT. Drawing the rest from reference TRBV9 and TRBJ1-6, the complete variable domain is DSGVTQTPKHLITATGQRVTLRCSPRSGDLSVYWYQQSLDQGLQFLIQYYNGEERAKGNILERFSAQQFPDLHSELNLSSLELGDSALYFCASSPRVGDNSPLHFGNGTRLTVT.

The rearrangement links TRBV9 to TRBJ2-5; 9 positions agree with TRBD2. The CDR3 loop spans 17 amino acids. V gave up 4 bases and J gave up 4 bases; unmatched junction bases: 14. Per the germline V gene, CDR1 is SGDLS and CDR2 is YYNGEE. CDR3 loop: CASSPRGSGGHTETQYF. The CDR3 nucleotides read TGTGCCAGCAGCCCCCGGGGTAGCGGGGGACATACAGAGACCCAGTACTTC.

This clonotype has just a few counts. The chain couples TRBV12-5 to TRBJ1-6, with 9 bases that match TRBD1. The CDR3 extends over 14 amino acids. V trimming: 6 bases; J trimming: 6 bases; junction bases outside the gene matches: 3. CDR1 and CDR2 (germline): LGHNT, FRNRAP. CDR3 bases: TGTGCTAGTGGCTCGGGACAGGGTAATTCACCCCTCCACTTT. Amino acids: CASGSGQGNSPLHF.

The chain employs TRBV14 and TRBJ1-1; 8 bases are a match to TRBD1. The CDR3 runs to 15 residues. CDR1 and CDR2 from the germline V gene are SGHDN and FVKESK. J was trimmed by 3 bases and V by 4 bases; bases with no gene match: 7. The CDR3 loop reads CASSPRTGWDTEAFF. DNA for the CDR3: TGTGCCAGCAGCCCGAGGACAGGGTGGGACACTGAAGCTTTCTTT.

This clonotype has a handful of counts. The chain recombines TRBV7-2 with TRBJ2-1, with 7 positions matching TRBD1. This CDR3 comprises 16 residues. Trimming removed 1 base from V and 1 base from J; junction bases left unmatched: 4. The germline CDR1 and CDR2 sequences are SGHTA and FQGNSA. Written as DNA, the CDR3 is TGTGCCAGCAGCTTAGGGCGACAGGGATCCTACAATGAGCAGTTCTTC. Protein product: CASSLGRQGSYNEQFF.